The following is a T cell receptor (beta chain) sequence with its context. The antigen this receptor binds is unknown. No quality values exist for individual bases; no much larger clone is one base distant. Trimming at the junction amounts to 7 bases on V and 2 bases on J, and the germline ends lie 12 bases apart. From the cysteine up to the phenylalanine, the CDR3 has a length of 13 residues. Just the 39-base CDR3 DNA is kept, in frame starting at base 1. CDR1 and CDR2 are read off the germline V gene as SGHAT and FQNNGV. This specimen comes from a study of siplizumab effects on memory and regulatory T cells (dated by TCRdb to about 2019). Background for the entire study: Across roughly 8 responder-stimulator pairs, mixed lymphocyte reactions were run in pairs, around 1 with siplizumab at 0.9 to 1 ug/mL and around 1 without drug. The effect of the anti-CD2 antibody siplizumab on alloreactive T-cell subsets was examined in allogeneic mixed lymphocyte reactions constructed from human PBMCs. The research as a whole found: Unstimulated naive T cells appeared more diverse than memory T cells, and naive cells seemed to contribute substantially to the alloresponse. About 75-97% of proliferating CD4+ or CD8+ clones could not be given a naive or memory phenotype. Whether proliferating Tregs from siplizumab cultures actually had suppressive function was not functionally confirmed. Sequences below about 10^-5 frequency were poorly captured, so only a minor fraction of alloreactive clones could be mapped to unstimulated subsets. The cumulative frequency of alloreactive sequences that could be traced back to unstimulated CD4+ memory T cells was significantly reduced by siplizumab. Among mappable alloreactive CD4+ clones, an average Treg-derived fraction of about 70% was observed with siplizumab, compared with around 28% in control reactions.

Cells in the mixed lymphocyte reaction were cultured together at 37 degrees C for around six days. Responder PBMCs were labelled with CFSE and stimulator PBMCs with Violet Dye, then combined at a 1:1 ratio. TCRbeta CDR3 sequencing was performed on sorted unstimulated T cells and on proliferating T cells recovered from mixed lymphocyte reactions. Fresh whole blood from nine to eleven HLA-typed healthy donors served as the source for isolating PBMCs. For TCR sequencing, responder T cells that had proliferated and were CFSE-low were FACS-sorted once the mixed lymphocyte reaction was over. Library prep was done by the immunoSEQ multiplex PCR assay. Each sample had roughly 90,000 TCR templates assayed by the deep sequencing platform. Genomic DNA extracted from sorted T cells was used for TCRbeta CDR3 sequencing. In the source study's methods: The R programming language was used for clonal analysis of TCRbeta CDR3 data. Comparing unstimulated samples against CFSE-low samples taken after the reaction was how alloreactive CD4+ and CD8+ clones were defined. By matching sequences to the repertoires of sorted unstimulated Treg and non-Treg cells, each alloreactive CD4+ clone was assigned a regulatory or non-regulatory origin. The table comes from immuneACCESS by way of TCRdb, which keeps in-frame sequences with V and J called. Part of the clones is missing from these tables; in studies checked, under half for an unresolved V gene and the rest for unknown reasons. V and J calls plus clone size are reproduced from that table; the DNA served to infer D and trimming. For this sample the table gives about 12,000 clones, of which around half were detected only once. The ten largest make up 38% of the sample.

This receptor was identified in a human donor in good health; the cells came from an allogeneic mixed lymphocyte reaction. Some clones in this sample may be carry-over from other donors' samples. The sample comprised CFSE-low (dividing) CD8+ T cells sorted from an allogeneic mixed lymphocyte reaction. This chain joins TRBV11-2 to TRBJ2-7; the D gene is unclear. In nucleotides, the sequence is TGTGCCAGCAACCCAACTGGACCCTACGAGCAGTACTTC. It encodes CASNPTGPYEQYF.